The 9 T cell receptor beta chains in this list originate from one sample, sequenced in a study of cytomegalovirus exposure and HLA in healthy donors. The PCR had 60 Vbeta and 13 Jbeta primers. Profiling relied on immunoSEQ multiplex PCR, and the TCRdb table lists in-frame clones only, not all of them. The sample contains roughly 100,000 clones, roughly four fifths of which appear only once. The sequenced sample consisted of PBMCs. The receptors derive from a male donor in good health and CMV-seropositive.

The rearrangement links TRBV6-1 to TRBJ1-2; maybe TRBD1 (5 bases). Between the trimmed V and J ends, which lost 8 bases and 2 bases, there was a span of 6 bases. From germline, CDR1 is MNHNS and CDR2 SASEGT. The length of the CDR3 is 11 residues. CDR3 sequence reads: CASGGNYGYTF. The CDR3 DNA follows: TGTGCCAGCGGGGGGAACTATGGCTACACCTTC.

The chain employs TRBV30 and TRBJ2-2; 8 positions match TRBD1. Germline CDR1 reads GTSNPN; CDR2 reads SVGIG (reference sequence). V lost 5 bases to trimming and J lost 4 bases; unmatched junction nucleotides: 6. This CDR3 spans 14 amino acids. The CDR3 region has the DNA TGTGCCTGGCGACAGGGGCTGGTCACCGGGGAGCTGTTTTTT. It translates to CAWRQGLVTGELFF.

This chain links TRBV28 with TRBJ1-2; no clear D gene. The V and J ends lost 6 bases and 4 bases respectively, with 12 bases between them. The CDR3 contains 13 residues. Per the germline V gene, CDR1 is MDHEN and CDR2 is SYDVKM. In nucleotides, the CDR3 is TGTGCCAGCAGAGCTCCGGGGTCCTATGGCTACACCTTC. Encoded protein: CASRAPGSYGYTF.

This clone was detected only once. The chain is built from TRBV29-1 and TRBJ1-2, with D hard to call. The V end lost 0 bases, the J end lost 4 bases, and 15 bases lay between the germline ends. Germline V lookup: CDR1 SQVTM, CDR2 ANQGSEA. The CDR3 runs 15 residues. CDR3 coding DNA: TGCAGCGTTGAAGATAGGTCTCTCCGAGGCTATGGCTACACCTTC. Translation gives CSVEDRSLRGYGYTF.

The chain joins TRBV5-1 to TRBJ2-6; D not resolved. CDR3 length: 15 residues. The ends were cut back, 0 bases at V and 0 bases at J, with 4 bases in the middle. Germline CDR1 reads SGHRS; CDR2 reads YFSETQ. CDR3 in amino acids: CASSLGGSGANVLTF. The CDR3 DNA is TGCGCCAGCAGCTTGGGAGGCTCTGGGGCCAACGTCCTGACTTTC.

The chain uses TRBV6-6 and TRBJ1-4; 9 positions agree with TRBD1. Germline CDR1 reads MNHNY; CDR2 reads SVGAGI (reference sequence). Unmatched junction bases numbered 8, after V lost 4 bases and J lost 8 bases. The CDR3 is 15 residues long. The DNA of the CDR3 is TGTGCCAGCAGTTCCCCGGGACAGGGAATCGAAAAACTGTTTTTT. Protein: CASSSPGQGIEKLFF.

The gene calls are TRBV29-1 and TRBJ1-2; D gene uncertain. Deletions cut 0 bases from V and 4 bases from J, with 9 bases between. The CDR3 consists of 13 residues. Germline assignment: CDR1 SQVTM and CDR2 ANQGSEA. The chain's CDR3 is CSVEDRALYGYTF. The CDR3 DNA is TGCAGCGTTGAAGATCGAGCACTCTATGGCTACACCTTC.

The chain uses TRBV5-4 and TRBJ2-3, with TRBD2 as a possible D gene (7 bases). Germline V gene data show CDR1 as SGHNT and CDR2 as YYREEE (reference sequence). This CDR3 is built from 15 residues. V was clipped by 4 bases and J by 4 bases, with 16 bases between them. CDR3 DNA: TGTGCCAGCAGCCTGGGGGGGCAGGTGGCAGATACGCAGTATTTT. It yields the protein CASSLGGQVADTQYF.

The chain is built from TRBV27 and TRBJ1-1; D uncertain. V lost 3 bases and J 10 bases, leaving 18 bases between the germline ends. CDR1 and CDR2 (germline): MNHEY, SMNVEV (reference sequence). There are 14 residues in the CDR3. The CDR3 here is CASSFGGLEVGAFF. The DNA of the CDR3 is TGTGCCAGCAGTTTTGGAGGCCTTGAGGTTGGAGCTTTCTTT.